Below, 5 T cell receptor beta chains from the same sample are listed, as sequenced in a study of blood T cell repertoires in COVID-19. The table came from immunoSEQ multiplex PCR; TCRdb's copy has only in-frame clones and leaves some out. The top ten hold more than 0.7% of the sample, which has about 210,000 clones, approximately 87% seen once. The specimen was peripheral blood. All receptors derive from a woman aged 70-85 years with acute or convalescent COVID-19.

This chain uses TRBV9 with TRBJ2-3; the match to TRBD2 covers 8 bases. The junction had 8 bases not matched to a gene; V was cut back by 2 bases and J by 3 bases. CDR3 length: 16 residues. CDR1 and CDR2 from the germline V gene are SGDLS and YYNGEE. The CDR3 coding sequence is TGTGCCAGCAGCGTTCGAGCGGGAGCTGGGACAGATACGCAGTATTTT. Translation gives CASSVRAGAGTDTQYF.

The J gene is TRBJ1-1, the V gene TRBV2, with 11 bases fitting TRBD1. J gave up 1 base and V 6 bases, and 7 bases lay outside the gene matches. Germline-derived CDR1 and CDR2 are SNHLY and FYNNEI. This CDR3 comprises 16 residues. The CDR3 DNA is TGTGCCAGCAGGGCGGACAGGGGGCGCGGGAACACTGAAGCTTTCTTT. This gives the protein CASRADRGRGNTEAFF. The whole variable domain, remainder taken from reference TRBV2 and TRBJ1-1, is EPEVTQTPSHQVTQMGQEVILRCVPISNHLYFYWYRQILGQKVEFLVSFYNNEISEKSEIFDDQFSVERPDGSNFTLKIRSTKLEDSAMYFCASRADRGRGNTEAFFGQGTRLTVV.

J is TRBJ2-1 and V is TRBV9; D is ambiguous. Trimming pared 0 bases from V and 8 bases from J, leaving 12 bases between. This CDR3 comprises 14 residues. The germline CDR1 and CDR2 sequences are SGDLS and YYNGEE. The CDR3 here is CASSVESNGDEQFF. The CDR3 DNA reads TGTGCCAGCAGCGTAGAAAGTAACGGAGATGAGCAGTTCTTC.

The chain combines TRBV6-2 or TRBV6-3 with TRBJ2-5, with 8 bases lining up with TRBD1. CDR1 and CDR2 from the germline V gene are MNHEY and SVGEGT. Trimming at V came to 5 bases and at J to 6 bases, leaving 5 bases not matched to a gene. The CDR3 loop spans 13 amino acids. CDR3 nucleotides: TGTGCCAGCAGTCCAACAGGGGGAAAGACCCAGTACTTC. As protein: CASSPTGGKTQYF.

The chain joins TRBV21-1 to TRBJ2-5; the table's D call, TRBD2, was not checked against the DNA. TRBV21-1 is listed as a pseudogene. This CDR3 spans 14 amino acids. The CDR3 DNA sequence: TGTGCCAGCAGCAAGGCGGGGGGAATCAAGACCCAGTACTTC. This gives the protein CASSKAGGIKTQYF.